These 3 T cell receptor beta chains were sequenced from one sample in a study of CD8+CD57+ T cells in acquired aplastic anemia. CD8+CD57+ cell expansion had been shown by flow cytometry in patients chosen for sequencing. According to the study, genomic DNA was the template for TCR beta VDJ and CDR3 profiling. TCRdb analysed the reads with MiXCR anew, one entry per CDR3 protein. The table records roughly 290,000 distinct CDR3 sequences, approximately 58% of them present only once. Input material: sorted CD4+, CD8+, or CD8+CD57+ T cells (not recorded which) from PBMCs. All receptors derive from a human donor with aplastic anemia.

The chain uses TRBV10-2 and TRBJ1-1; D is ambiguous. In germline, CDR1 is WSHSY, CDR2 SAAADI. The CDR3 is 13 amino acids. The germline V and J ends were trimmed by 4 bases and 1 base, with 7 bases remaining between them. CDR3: CASSVPGNTEAFF. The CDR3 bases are TGCGCCAGCAGTGTCCCGGGGAACACTGAAGCTTTCTTT.

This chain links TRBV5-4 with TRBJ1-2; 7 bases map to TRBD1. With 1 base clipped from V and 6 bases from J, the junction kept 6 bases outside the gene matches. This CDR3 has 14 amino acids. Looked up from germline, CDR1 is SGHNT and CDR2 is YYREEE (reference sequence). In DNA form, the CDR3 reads TGTGCCAGCAGCTTGCGACAGGGCCCGAATGGCTACACCTTC. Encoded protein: CASSLRQGPNGYTF.

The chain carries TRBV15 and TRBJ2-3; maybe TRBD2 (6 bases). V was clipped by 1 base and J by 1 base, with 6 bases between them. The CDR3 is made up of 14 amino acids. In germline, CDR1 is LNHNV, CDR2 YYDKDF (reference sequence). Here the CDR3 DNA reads TGTGCCACCAGCAGAGGGGAGGGCACAGATACGCAGTATTTT. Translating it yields CATSRGEGTDTQYF.